The present TCR beta chain was sequenced within a study of beta chain features in type 1 diabetes. Study details: Across all samples, about 100 million sorted cells were examined.

A remark on this clone: The antigen is unknown.

A sort by CD45RO/CCR7/CD25/CD127/CD95/CD27 yielded CD4+ naive, central memory, regulatory and stem cell-like memory cells. Germline V gene sequence: CDR1 SGHTA, CDR2 FQGNSA. V lost 5 bases and J lost 8; bases outside the gene matches: 12. This CDR3 region has 16 residues. The isolated RNA, all of it, was reverse transcribed, so expressed TCRB transcripts were what got sequenced. This table comes from immunoSEQ multiplex PCR, and its TCRdb copy is limited to in-frame clones, with some not included. The sample lists over 650,000 clones; about 14% were seen once. Findings and caveats of the study: Patients with type 1 diabetes carried fewer insertions and had more deletions at their VDJ junctions. There was a moderate but significant shortening of TCRB CDR3s in all four CD4+ subsets of Type 1 diabetes patients.

The material sequenced was naive CD4+ T cells from blood. The chain couples TRBV7-2 to TRBJ2-1, with 10 bases that match TRBD1. This sequence originates from a man younger than 35 with type 1 diabetes. The CDR3 reads CASSMVGQGLGYEQFF. CDR3 sequence (DNA): TGTGCCAGCAGCATGGTGGGACAGGGGCTTGGGTATGAGCAGTTCTTC.